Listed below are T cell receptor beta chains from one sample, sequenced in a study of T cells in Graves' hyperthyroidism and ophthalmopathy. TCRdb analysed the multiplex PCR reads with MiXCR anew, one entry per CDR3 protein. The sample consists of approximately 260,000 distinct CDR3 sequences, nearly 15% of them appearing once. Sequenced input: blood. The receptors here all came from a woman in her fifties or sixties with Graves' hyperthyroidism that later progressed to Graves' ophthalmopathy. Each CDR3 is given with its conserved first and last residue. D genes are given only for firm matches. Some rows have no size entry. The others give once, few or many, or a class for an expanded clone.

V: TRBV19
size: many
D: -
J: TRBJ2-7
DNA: TGTGCCAGTAGAATAACAGGTTCGGCCTACGAGCAGTACTTC
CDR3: CASRITGSAYEQYF

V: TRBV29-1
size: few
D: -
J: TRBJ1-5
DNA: TGCAGCGTTGAGGTTTCACCAAATCAGCCCCAGCATTTT
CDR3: CSVEVSPNQPQHF

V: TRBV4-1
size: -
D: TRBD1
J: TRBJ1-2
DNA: TGCGCCAGTAGGGGGGGAGGGGGCGACTATGGCTACACCTTC
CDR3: CASRGGGGDYGYTF

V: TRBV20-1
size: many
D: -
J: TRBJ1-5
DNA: TGCAGTGGCCTAGGGACCTGGGGTCAGCCCCAGCATTTT
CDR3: CSGLGTWGQPQHF

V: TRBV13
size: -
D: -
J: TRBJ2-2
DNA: TGTGCCAGCACCCTGTGGAGATCTGGGGAGCTGTTTTTT
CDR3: CASTLWRSGELFF

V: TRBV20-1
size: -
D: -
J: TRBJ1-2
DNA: TGCAGTGCTAGAGATGGGCAGGGCCGGGGGTACTATGGCTACACCTTC
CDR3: CSARDGQGRGYYGYTF

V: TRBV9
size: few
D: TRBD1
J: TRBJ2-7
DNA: TGTGCCAGCAGCGTAGGACAGGGTAATGTGGACGAGCAGTACTTC
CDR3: CASSVGQGNVDEQYF

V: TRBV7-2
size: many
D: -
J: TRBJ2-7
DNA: TGTGCCAGCAGCTTAAATTCGGACGAGCAGTACTTC
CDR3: CASSLNSDEQYF

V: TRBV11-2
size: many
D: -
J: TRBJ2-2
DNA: TGTGCCAGCAGCTCAACCTTCTCTCCCCGACAGGAAGACACCGGGGAGCTGTTTTTT
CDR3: CASSSTFSPRQEDTGELFF

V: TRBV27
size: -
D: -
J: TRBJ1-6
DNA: TGTGCCAGCAGTCCCCCTAAGGCCTATAATTCACCCCTCCACTTT
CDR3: CASSPPKAYNSPLHF

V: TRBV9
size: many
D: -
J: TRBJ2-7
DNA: TGTGCCAGCAGCGTAGATGGAGGGGGCGCCTACGAGCAGTACTTC
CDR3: CASSVDGGGAYEQYF

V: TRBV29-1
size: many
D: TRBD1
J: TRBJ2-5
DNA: TGCAGCGTCCAGACAGGGAGTATAGAGACCCAGTACTTC
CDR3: CSVQTGSIETQYF

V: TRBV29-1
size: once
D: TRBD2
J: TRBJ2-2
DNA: TGCGGAACTAGCGGGACGTGTACCGGGGAGCTGTTTTTT
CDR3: CGTSGTCTGELFF

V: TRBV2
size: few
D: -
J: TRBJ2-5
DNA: TGTGCCAGCATTTATCGTCCCGGGGCGGAGACCCAGTACTTC
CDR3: CASIYRPGAETQYF

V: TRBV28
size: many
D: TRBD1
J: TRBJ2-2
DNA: TGTGCCAGCAGCCTAATAGGGGGCATAACCGGGGAGCTGTTTTTT
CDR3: CASSLIGGITGELFF

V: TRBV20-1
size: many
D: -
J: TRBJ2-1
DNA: TGCAGTGCTAGAGATGAGGGGGAGGGCCTCCACAATGAGCAGTTCTTC
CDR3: CSARDEGEGLHNEQFF

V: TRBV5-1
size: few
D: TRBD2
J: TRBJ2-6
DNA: TGCGCCAGCAGCCCTCGGGGGGGGAATGGCCTGGCCTCTGGGGCCAACGTCCTGACTTTC
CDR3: CASSPRGGNGLASGANVLTF

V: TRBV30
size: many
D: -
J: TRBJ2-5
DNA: TGTGCCTGGAGTGTTTTGGGAGGAGGGGAGACCCAGTACTTC
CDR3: CAWSVLGGGETQYF

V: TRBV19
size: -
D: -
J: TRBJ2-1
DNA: TGTGCCAGTAGTATACGGGGCAGCAGGGGAGGGGGGCACAATGAGCAGTTCTTC
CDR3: CASSIRGSRGGGHNEQFF

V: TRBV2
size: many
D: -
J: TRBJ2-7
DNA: TGTGCCAGCAAGGGGCAGGGGTCACACAATTCCTTCCTCTACGAGCAGTACTTC
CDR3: CASKGQGSHNSFLYEQYF

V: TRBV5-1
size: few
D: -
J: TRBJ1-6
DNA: TGCGCCAGCAGCTCACCGGACGGACGGAATTCGCCCCTCCACTTT
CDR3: CASSSPDGRNSPLHF

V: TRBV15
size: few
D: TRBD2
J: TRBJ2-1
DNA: TGTGCCACCAGCAGACGGACTAGCGGAGGCTACAATGAGCAGTTCTTC
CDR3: CATSRRTSGGYNEQFF

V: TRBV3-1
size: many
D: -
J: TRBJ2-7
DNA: TGTGCCAGCAGCCAAGGTTCGCAGGGCCTCTACGAGCAGTACTTC
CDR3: CASSQGSQGLYEQYF

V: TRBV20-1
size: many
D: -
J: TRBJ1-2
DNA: TGCAGTGCTAGAATTATGGCTAACTATGGCTACACCTTC
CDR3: CSARIMANYGYTF

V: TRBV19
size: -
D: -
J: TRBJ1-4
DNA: TGTGCCAGTAGTCGGGGATACGAAAAACTGTTTTTT
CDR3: CASSRGYEKLFF

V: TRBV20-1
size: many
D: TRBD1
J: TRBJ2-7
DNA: TGCAGTGCCCACAGGGGGCTCGGCGAGCAGTACTTC
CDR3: CSAHRGLGEQYF

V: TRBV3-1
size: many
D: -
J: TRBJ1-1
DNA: TGTGCCAGCAGCCAAGGGTACGGGGCAAGTATTAGCACTGAAGCTTTCTTT
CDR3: CASSQGYGASISTEAFF

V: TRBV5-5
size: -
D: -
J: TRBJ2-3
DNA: TGTGCCAGCAGCTTAAGGTTTTTTAGCACAGATACGCAGTATTTT
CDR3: CASSLRFFSTDTQYF

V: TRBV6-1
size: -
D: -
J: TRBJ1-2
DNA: TGTGCCAGCAGTGAAGCCCTGGGGGGGTCTGGCTACACCTTC
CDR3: CASSEALGGSGYTF

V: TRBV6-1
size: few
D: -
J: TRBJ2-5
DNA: TGTGCCAGCAGTGGGGGGTACCAAGAGACCCAGTACTTC
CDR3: CASSGGYQETQYF

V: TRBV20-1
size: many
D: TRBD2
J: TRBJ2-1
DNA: TGCAGTGCTCCCCGGACTAGCGGGAGTTACAATGAGCAGTTCTTC
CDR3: CSAPRTSGSYNEQFF